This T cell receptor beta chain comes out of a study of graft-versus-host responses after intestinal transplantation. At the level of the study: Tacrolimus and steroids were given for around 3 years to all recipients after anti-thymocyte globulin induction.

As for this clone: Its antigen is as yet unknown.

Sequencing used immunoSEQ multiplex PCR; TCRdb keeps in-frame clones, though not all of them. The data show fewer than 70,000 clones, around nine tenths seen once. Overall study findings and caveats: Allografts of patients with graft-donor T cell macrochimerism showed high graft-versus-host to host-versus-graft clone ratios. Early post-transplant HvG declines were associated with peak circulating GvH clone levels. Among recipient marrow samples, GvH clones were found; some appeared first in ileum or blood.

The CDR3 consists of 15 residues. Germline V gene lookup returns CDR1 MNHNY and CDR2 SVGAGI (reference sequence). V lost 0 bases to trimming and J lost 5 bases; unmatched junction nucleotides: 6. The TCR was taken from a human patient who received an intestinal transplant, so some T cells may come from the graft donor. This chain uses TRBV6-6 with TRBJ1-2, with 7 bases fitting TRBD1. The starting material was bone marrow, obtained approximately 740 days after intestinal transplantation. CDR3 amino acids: CASSYSKGGAYGYTF. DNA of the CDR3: TGTGCCAGCAGTTACTCGAAAGGGGGCGCGTATGGCTACACCTTC.